The 22 T cell receptor beta chains below come from one sample, sequenced in a study of identical twins (dated by TCRdb to about 2016). The receptor library was made with 5' RACE. Sequencing used an Illumina HiSeq 2000. TCRdb reworked the public reads: Q25 trimming with fastp, MiXCR clone assembly, productive beta chains retained. A single entry per CDR3 protein holds the most common genes and DNA from its merged rows. The sample contains 570,000 or so distinct CDR3 sequences, approximately 10% of them found a single time. Of the sample, 2.5% to 3% falls within the top ten clones. This sample was shared with a second study, whose subject was yellow fever vaccine responses in identical twins.

Sequences were obtained from PBMCs. The receptors come from a woman aged 18-29 years in good health.

This clonotype was detected only a few times. V is TRBV27 and J is TRBJ2-1; 14 bases agree with TRBD2. The V gene end was trimmed by 2 bases and the J gene end by 5 bases; junction bases not matched to a gene: 11. The CDR3 runs to 19 residues. CDR1 MNHEY and CDR2 SMNVEV come from the germline V gene (reference sequence). This CDR3 is CASSLLGGRGLAGDNEQFF. As DNA, the CDR3 is TGTGCCAGCAGTTTACTGGGGGGCAGGGGACTAGCGGGAGACAATGAGCAGTTCTTC.

The chain links TRBV20-1 to TRBJ2-1, with TRBD2 identical over 9 bases. V lost 5 bases, J lost 9 bases, and 8 bases stayed unmatched. CDR1 DFQATT and CDR2 SNEGSKA come from the germline V gene (reference sequence). The CDR3 sequence is 13 residues long. CDR3 nucleotide sequence: TGCAGTGCTTCTAGCGGGAAGGCTGTTGAGCAGTTCTTC. It specifies CSASSGKAVEQFF.

The chain is built from TRBV20-1 and TRBJ2-2; 7 bases are shared with TRBD1. This CDR3 is 13 amino acids long. Looked up from germline, CDR1 is DFQATT and CDR2 is SNEGSKA (reference sequence). The V gene end was trimmed by 8 bases and the J gene end by 5 bases; junction bases not matched to a gene: 8. CDR3 sequence reads: CSTKDRMTGELFF. CDR3 DNA sequence: TGCAGTACTAAGGACAGGATGACCGGGGAGCTGTTTTTT.

The chain links TRBV3-1 to TRBJ2-5; 8 bases align to TRBD1. J gave up 2 bases and V 7 bases, and 12 bases lay outside the gene matches. The CDR3 sequence is 16 residues long. The germline gives CDR1 LGHDT, CDR2 YNNKEL (reference sequence). CDR3 in amino acids: CASNRQGSVYQETQYF. CDR3 DNA sequence: TGTGCCAGCAATCGACAGGGGTCGGTATATCAAGAGACCCAGTACTTC.

This clonotype was seen a few times. The chain couples TRBV5-1 to TRBJ2-7, with a tentative D call TRBD1 (6 bases). Trimming left V 4 bases short and J 3 bases short, with 14 bases between. The CDR3 length is 14 residues. Germline V gives CDR1 SGHRS, CDR2 YFSETQ. The CDR3 region is CASSIGTSIYEQYF. CDR3 nucleotides: TGCGCCAGCAGCATCGGGACATCCATCTACGAGCAGTACTTC.

V usage is TRBV5-5 and J usage is TRBJ2-1; 10 bases align to TRBD2. The CDR3 is 15 residues long. Germline V gene data show CDR1 as SGHKS and CDR2 as YYEKEE (reference sequence). The junction had 7 bases not matched to a gene; V was cut back by 4 bases and J by 6 bases. The CDR3 DNA reads TGTGCCAGCAGCCAGGGACTAGCGACCCGCAATGAGCAGTTCTTC. It specifies CASSQGLATRNEQFF.

V and J are TRBV7-6 and TRBJ2-5, with D tentatively TRBD2 (5 bases). The V end lost 3 bases, the J end lost 1 base, and 9 bases lay between the germline ends. The CDR3 length is 14 residues. From germline, CDR1 is SGHVS and CDR2 FNYEAQ. CDR3 region: CASSLIAIQETQYF. The CDR3 DNA reads TGTGCCAGCAGCTTGATAGCGATCCAAGAGACCCAGTACTTC.

This clonotype was observed a few times. The V gene is TRBV5-1, the J gene TRBJ2-5, with unresolved D. The CDR3 length is 13 residues. Trimming took 0 bases from V and 4 from J, leaving 7 bases between them. Per the germline V gene, CDR1 is SGHRS and CDR2 is YFSETQ. The CDR3 is CASSLGARETQYF. CDR3 bases: TGCGCCAGCAGCTTGGGGGCAAGAGAGACCCAGTACTTC. Full variable domain (missing parts from reference TRBV5-1 and TRBJ2-5): KAGVTQTPRYLIKTRGQQVTLSCSPISGHRSVSWYQQTPGQGLQFLFEYFSETQRNKGNFPGRFSGRQFSNSRSEMNVSTLELGDSALYLCASSLGARETQYFGPGTRLLVL.

The V call is TRBV7-2, the J call TRBJ2-5; 11 nucleotides align to TRBD2. Germline V gene sequence: CDR1 SGHTA, CDR2 FQGNSA. V gave up 5 bases and J gave up 2 bases; unmatched junction bases: 4. CDR3 length: 15 residues. The CDR3 here is CASSRTSGQQETQYF. DNA of the CDR3: TGTGCCAGCAGCCGGACTAGCGGGCAGCAAGAGACCCAGTACTTC.

This clonotype has ten or more counts. V is TRBV2 and J is TRBJ1-5; 11 bases are shared with TRBD1. The CDR3 runs 17 residues. V gave up 3 bases and J gave up 1 base; unmatched junction bases: 5. Germline CDR1 is SNHLY and CDR2 is FYNNEI. Here the CDR3 reads CASSDLGTGGSNQPQHF. The CDR3 DNA follows: TGTGCCAGCAGTGATCTGGGGACAGGGGGAAGCAATCAGCCCCAGCATTTT.

A few counts support this clonotype. This sequence joins TRBV2 and TRBJ2-7; D unclear. V was shortened by 2 bases and J by 0 bases, with 11 bases between the two germline ends. The length of the CDR3 is 15 residues. Germline CDR1 is SNHLY and CDR2 is FYNNEI. CDR3 region: CASSESLLSSYEQYF. CDR3 sequence (DNA): TGTGCCAGCAGTGAATCCCTACTCAGCTCCTACGAGCAGTACTTC.

At least ten counts were recorded for this clonotype. The CDR3 DNA sequence: TGTGCCAGCAGCTTGGGACAGGGGCTTGAAGCTTTCTTT. Its protein is CASSLGQGLEAFF. V gene TRBV7-2 combines with J gene TRBJ1-1; 10 bases map to TRBD1. The V and J ends lost 3 bases and 7 bases, in that order; junction bases with no gene match: 2. Germline lookup yields CDR1 SGHTA and CDR2 FQGNSA. The CDR3 covers 13 residues.

The chain combines TRBV19 with TRBJ2-1; TRBD2 matches at 13 bases. The CDR3 loop spans 15 amino acids. Per the germline V gene, CDR1 is LNHDA and CDR2 is SQIVND (reference sequence). V shed 2 bases, J shed 7 bases, and the junction held 2 bases outside the gene matches. The chain's CDR3 is CASSIPLAGGNEQFF. For the CDR3, the DNA is TGTGCCAGTAGTATACCACTAGCGGGAGGGAATGAGCAGTTCTTC. The whole variable domain, filled in from reference TRBV19 and TRBJ2-1, reads DGGITQSPKYLFRKEGQNVTLSCEQNLNHDAMYWYRQDPGQGLRLIYYSQIVNDFQKGDIAEGYSVSREKKESFPLTVTSAQKNPTAFYLCASSIPLAGGNEQFFGPGTRLTVL.

V usage is TRBV6-2 or TRBV6-3 and J usage is TRBJ2-2; TRBD2 might be the D (5 bases). Germline values: CDR1 MNHEY, CDR2 SVGEGT. The CDR3 covers 16 residues. CDR3 region: CASVGASRLPTGELFF. As DNA, the CDR3 is TGTGCTAGCGTTGGTGCTAGCCGACTCCCCACCGGGGAGCTGTTTTTT.

This clonotype was observed a few times. This rearrangement joins TRBV7-9 to TRBJ2-3; 7 bases line up with TRBD2. After removal of 4 bases from V and 6 bases from J, the junction contained 10 bases not matched to a gene. The CDR3 is 15 amino acids. Looked up from germline, CDR1 is SEHNR and CDR2 is FQNEAQ (reference sequence). The CDR3 spells CASSSGLQYRDTQYF. CDR3 in DNA: TGTGCCAGCAGCTCGGGACTACAATATCGCGATACGCAGTATTTT.

This CDR3 is CASSLALGAETQYF. In DNA, the CDR3 is TGTGCCAGCAGCTTGGCGCTTGGGGCAGAGACCCAGTACTTC. The rearrangement uses TRBV7-9 and TRBJ2-5; the D gene is possibly TRBD1 (5 bases). The CDR3 extends over 14 amino acids. Germline assignment: CDR1 SEHNR and CDR2 FQNEAQ (reference sequence). V was shortened by 3 bases and J by 4 bases, with 12 bases between the two germline ends.

Ten or more counts support this clonotype. This chain connects TRBV6-1 to TRBJ2-1; 7 bases fit TRBD2. The V gene's germline CDR1 is MNHNS and CDR2 SASEGT. V trimming: 7 bases; J trimming: 13 bases; junction bases outside the gene matches: 13. The CDR3 extends over 13 amino acids. The CDR3 region has the DNA TGTGCCAGCACCCAGTCCGGCCGGGACTACCAGTTCTTC. This encodes CASTQSGRDYQFF.

This clonotype showed up many times. The V gene is TRBV14, the J gene TRBJ2-3, with TRBD2 matching over 7 bases. The junction had 5 bases not matched to a gene; V was cut back by 1 base and J by 1 base. CDR3 length: 16 amino acids. Germline CDR1 SGHDN, CDR2 FVKESK. CDR3 sequence: CASSQGGSLRTDTQYF. DNA for the CDR3: TGTGCCAGCAGCCAAGGCGGGAGTCTCCGCACAGATACGCAGTATTTT.

The CDR3: CASSLGGLNEQYF. The CDR3 DNA reads as TGTGCCAGCAGCTTGGGGGGGCTGAACGAGCAGTACTTC. The rearrangement joins TRBV11-2 to TRBJ2-7; tentatively, D is TRBD2 (7 bases). The ends were cut back, 3 bases at V and 5 bases at J, with 11 bases in the middle. The CDR3 loop spans 13 amino acids. Germline lookup yields CDR1 SGHAT and CDR2 FQNNGV.

This clonotype has at least ten counts. This chain links TRBV4-2 with TRBJ2-1, with TRBD2 matching over 7 bases. Germline V gene lookup returns CDR1 LGHNA and CDR2 YNFKEQ. The CDR3 runs 15 residues. The junction had 6 bases not matched to a gene; V was cut back by 1 base and J by 6 bases. This CDR3 is CASSQGLARVNEQFF. The CDR3 DNA reads TGTGCCAGCAGCCAAGGACTAGCCAGGGTCAATGAGCAGTTCTTC.

This clonotype was picked up a small number of times. The chain has TRBV6-1 and TRBJ2-1; 8 nucleotides agree with TRBD2. The CDR3 has 15 amino acids. In germline, CDR1 is MNHNS, CDR2 SASEGT. J was trimmed by 7 bases and V by 7 bases; bases with no gene match: 12. The CDR3 is CASTRGFRGGNEQFF. CDR3 bases: TGTGCCAGCACTCGAGGGTTCCGCGGGGGGAATGAGCAGTTCTTC.

This sequence joins TRBV10-2 and TRBJ2-1; 9 bases map to TRBD2. The V gene's germline CDR1 is WSHSY and CDR2 SAAADI. Unmatched junction bases numbered 10, after V lost 3 bases and J lost 7 bases. CDR3 length: 16 residues. CDR3 loop: CASSDIRTSDWNEQFF. CDR3 coding DNA: TGCGCCAGCAGTGATATCAGGACTAGCGACTGGAATGAGCAGTTCTTC.